This TCR beta chain was retrieved from a study of CD8+CD57+ T cells in acquired aplastic anemia. General observations from the study: Shared by patients and controls, roughly 28 CD8+ CDR3s were abundant in patients.

Genomic DNA, the template, was used for profiling of the TCR beta VDJ and CDR3. TCRdb recomputed calls from the reads with MiXCR, one row per CDR3 protein. The repertoire holds around 130,000 distinct CDR3 sequences, with over 55% as singletons. This CDR3 region has 11 residues. Germline values: CDR1 SQVTM, CDR2 ANQGSEA. With 7 bases removed from V and 6 bases from J, the gap between germline ends came to 10 bases. Only a few counts were recorded for this clonotype. What it binds is unknown. All sequencing subjects had displayed CD8+CD57+ cell expansion on flow cytometry. Blood sampling was performed on the patients, and none of them had received therapy by then.

V gene TRBV29-1 combines with J gene TRBJ2-1; D is undetermined. Sequenced sample: sorted CD4+, CD8+, or CD8+CD57+ T cells (not recorded which) from PBMCs. This sequence was found in a human donor with aplastic anemia. The CDR3 nucleotides read TGCAGCGCCTCAAACGGCAATGAGCAGTTCTTC. This gives the protein CSASNGNEQFF.